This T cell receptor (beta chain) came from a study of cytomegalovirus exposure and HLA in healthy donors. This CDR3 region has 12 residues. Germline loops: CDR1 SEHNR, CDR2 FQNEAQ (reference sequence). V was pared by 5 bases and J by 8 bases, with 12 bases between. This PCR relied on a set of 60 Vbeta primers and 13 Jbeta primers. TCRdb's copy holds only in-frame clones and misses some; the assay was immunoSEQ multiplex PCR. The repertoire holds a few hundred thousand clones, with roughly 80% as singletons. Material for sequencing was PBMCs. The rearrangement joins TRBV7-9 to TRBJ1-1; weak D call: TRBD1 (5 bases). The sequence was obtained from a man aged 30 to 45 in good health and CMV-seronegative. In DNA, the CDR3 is TGTGCCAGCAGCGGCAGGGAGGCCGAAGCTTTCTTT. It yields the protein CASSGREAEAFF.